The rows below give T cell receptor beta chains drawn from one sample of a study of blood T cell repertoires in COVID-19. Libraries were prepared by immunoSEQ multiplex PCR; TCRdb keeps only in-frame clonotypes and omits some of them. This table has under 200,000 clones, around 74% appearing once. Sequenced: peripheral blood. The receptor set was obtained from a man aged 65 to 79 with acute or convalescent COVID-19. CDR3s include the opening cysteine and the closing phenylalanine or tryptophan. D genes are given only for firm matches. For some rows the clone size is stated as once, few or many, or as a class when expanded; others skip it.

size	length	J	D	V	DNA	CDR3
few	13	TRBJ1-2	-	TRBV21-1	TGTGCCAGCAGTGGCGACAGGGACTATGGCTACACCTTC	CASSGDRDYGYTF
few	15	TRBJ2-7	-	TRBV7-6	TGTGCCAGCAGCTTAGGGGCAGGGGCAATCTACGAGCAGTACTTC	CASSLGAGAIYEQYF
-	15	TRBJ2-3	TRBD2	TRBV5-4	TGTGCCAGCAGTCGCTCGAGCGGGGGCTGGGATACGCAGTATTTT	CASSRSSGGWDTQYF
-	12	TRBJ2-3	-	TRBV7-3	TGTGCCAGCAGCTTAGGGGCGGATACGCAGTATTTT	CASSLGADTQYF
-	14	TRBJ2-1	-	TRBV12-5	TGTGCTAGTGGTTTGGGCCTAACTGACAATGAGCAGTTCTTC	CASGLGLTDNEQFF
many	15	TRBJ2-2	-	TRBV11-3	TGTGCCAGCAGCCAAGAGCCGACAGTCTTCGGGGAGCTGTTTTTT	CASSQEPTVFGELFF
-	13	TRBJ1-5	-	TRBV19	TGTGCCAGTAGTATAGATCATGGAGGGCCCCAGCATTTT	CASSIDHGGPQHF
many	14	TRBJ2-3	-	TRBV5-6	TGTGCCAGCAGCTTGGTAACAGACACAGATACGCAGTATTTT	CASSLVTDTDTQYF
few	18	TRBJ1-2	-	TRBV28	TGTGCCAGCAGTTTAATTGGACAGTCGAAAGACGCTCTCTATGGCTACACCTTC	CASSLIGQSKDALYGYTF
-	15	TRBJ2-7	TRBD1	TRBV27	TGTGCCAGCAGTTTAATGGGACAGAGCTCCTACGAGCAGTACTTC	CASSLMGQSSYEQYF
-	14	TRBJ1-1	-	TRBV27	TGTGCCAGCAGTTCCTCTTCATCTATCACTGAAGCTTTCTTT	CASSSSSSITEAFF
-	14	TRBJ2-3	TRBD1	TRBV27	TGTGCCAGCAGTTTAGGACAGGGAGTAGATACGCAGTATTTT	CASSLGQGVDTQYF
-	14	TRBJ1-6	-	TRBV28	TGTGCCAGCTTCGGAGACCAAGATAATTCACCCCTCCACTTT	CASFGDQDNSPLHF
once	17	TRBJ2-3	-	TRBV28	TGTGCCAGCAGTCCTTACCCGAGCGGAACCGCCGATGGTACGCAGTATTTT	CASSPYPSGTADGTQYF
-	15	TRBJ2-7	TRBD2	TRBV10-1	TGCGCCAGCAGCGCGGGACTAGTGGCGACCTACGAGCAGTACTTC	CASSAGLVATYEQYF
once	17	TRBJ2-3	TRBD2	TRBV4-1	TGCGCCAGCAGCCAAGATCACCGACTAGCGGGAGAAGATACGCAGTATTTT	CASSQDHRLAGEDTQYF
once	14	TRBJ2-1	TRBD1	TRBV18	TGTGCCAGCTCACCCCTCGACAGGGGGAATGAGCAGTTCTTC	CASSPLDRGNEQFF
once	16	TRBJ1-2	-	TRBV19	TGTGCCAGTAGTACAGGACAGCTCGTTTATAACTATGGCTACACCTTC	CASSTGQLVYNYGYTF
-	15	TRBJ1-5	-	TRBV7-2	TGTGCCAGCAGCTTTTGGGGAGGGGTCAATCAGCCCCAGCATTTT	CASSFWGGVNQPQHF
once	14	TRBJ1-1	-	TRBV18	TGTGCCAGCTCACCACCGACGGGAAGTGCGACCGCTTTCTTT	CASSPPTGSATAFF
-	13	TRBJ1-1	-	TRBV7-3	TGTGCCAGCAGCCCACTACCGGGGACTGAAGCTTTCTTT	CASSPLPGTEAFF
-	15	TRBJ2-2	-	TRBV12-5	TGTGCTAGTGGTTTGGGACAGGTGAACACCGGGGAGCTGTTTTTT	CASGLGQVNTGELFF
-	15	TRBJ2-5	-	TRBV29-1	TGCAGCGTTGAAGATCCAGAGGCTGTACAAGAGACCCAGTACTTC	CSVEDPEAVQETQYF
-	16	TRBJ2-1	TRBD2	TRBV7-3	TGTGCCAGCAGCTCCGGACTAGCGGGGCCCTACAATGAGCAGTTCTTC	CASSSGLAGPYNEQFF
-	14	TRBJ1-5	TRBD1	TRBV27	TGTGCCAGCAGCAACGACAGGGGGAATCAGCCCCAGCATTTT	CASSNDRGNQPQHF
few	15	TRBJ2-7	TRBD1	TRBV28	TGTGCCAGCAGTTTGACCGACAGGGGTTACTACGAGCAGTACTTC	CASSLTDRGYYEQYF
few	17	TRBJ2-5	TRBD1	TRBV2	TGTGCCAGCAGTGGGCCAGGGACAGGGGCCCAACAAGAGACCCAGTACTTC	CASSGPGTGAQQETQYF
-	14	TRBJ1-5	-	TRBV27	TGTGCCAGCAGTTCTCAGGGGAACGATCAGCCCCAGCATTTT	CASSSQGNDQPQHF
-	14	TRBJ1-1	-	TRBV2	TGTGCCAGCAGGGCCCAACAGGGATCCACTGAAGCTTTCTTT	CASRAQQGSTEAFF
-	15	TRBJ1-1	TRBD1	TRBV5-1	TGCGCCAGCAGCCGCGACAGGGTTGGGAACACTGAAGCTTTCTTT	CASSRDRVGNTEAFF
-	17	TRBJ1-4	TRBD1	TRBV25-1	TGTGCCAGCAGTGACTCCCTTTGGGACAGAGCTAATGAAAAACTGTTTTTT	CASSDSLWDRANEKLFF
-	13	TRBJ1-2	-	TRBV29-1	TGCAGCGTTGAAGGGGGAGGGCTCTATGGCTACACCTTC	CSVEGGGLYGYTF